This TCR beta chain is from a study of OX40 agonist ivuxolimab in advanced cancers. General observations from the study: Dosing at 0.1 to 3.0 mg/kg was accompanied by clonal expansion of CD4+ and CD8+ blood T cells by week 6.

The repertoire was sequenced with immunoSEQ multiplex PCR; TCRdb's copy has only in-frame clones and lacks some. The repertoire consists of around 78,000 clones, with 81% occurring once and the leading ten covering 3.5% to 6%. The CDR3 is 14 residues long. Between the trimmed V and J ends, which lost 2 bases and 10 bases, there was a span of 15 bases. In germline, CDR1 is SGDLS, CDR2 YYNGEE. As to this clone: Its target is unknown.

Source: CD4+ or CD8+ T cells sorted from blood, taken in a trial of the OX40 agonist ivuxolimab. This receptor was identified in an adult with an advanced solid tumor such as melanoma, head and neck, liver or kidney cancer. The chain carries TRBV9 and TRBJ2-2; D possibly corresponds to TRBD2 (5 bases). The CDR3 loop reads CASSVVGSDVELFF. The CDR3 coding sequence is TGTGCCAGCAGCGTGGTAGGGAGCGACGTGGAGCTGTTTTTT.